The T cell receptor beta chain described here comes from a study of control samples from healthy donors and cancer patients. This CDR3 region has 14 residues. Trimming took 6 bases from V and 5 from J, leaving 17 bases between them. Germline assignment: CDR1 KGHSH and CDR2 LQKENI. TCRdb's table, derived via immunoSEQ multiplex PCR, lists solely in-frame clones and lacks some. The profile shows some 120,000 clones, about 95% of them singletons. The J gene is TRBJ2-7, the V gene TRBV18; D may match TRBD1 or TRBD2 (5 bases each). Sample: blood. The source is a man aged 30 to 45 in good health. The CDR3: CASSARDGPDEQYF. CDR3 nucleotides: TGTGCCAGCTCCGCAAGGGACGGGCCTGACGAGCAGTACTTC.